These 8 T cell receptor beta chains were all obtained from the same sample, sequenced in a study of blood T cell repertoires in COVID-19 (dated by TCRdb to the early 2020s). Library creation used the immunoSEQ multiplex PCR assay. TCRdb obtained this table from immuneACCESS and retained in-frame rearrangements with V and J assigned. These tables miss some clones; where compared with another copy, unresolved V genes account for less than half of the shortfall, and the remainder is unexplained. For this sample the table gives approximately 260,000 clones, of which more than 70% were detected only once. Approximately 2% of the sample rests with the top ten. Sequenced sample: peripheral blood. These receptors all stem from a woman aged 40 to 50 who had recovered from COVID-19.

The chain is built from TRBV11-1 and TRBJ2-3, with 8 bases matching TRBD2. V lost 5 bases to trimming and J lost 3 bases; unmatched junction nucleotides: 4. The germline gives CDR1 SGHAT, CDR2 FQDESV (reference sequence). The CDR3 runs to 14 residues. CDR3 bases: TGTGCCAGCAGCCGTACTAGCGGAACAGATACGCAGTATTTT. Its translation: CASSRTSGTDTQYF.

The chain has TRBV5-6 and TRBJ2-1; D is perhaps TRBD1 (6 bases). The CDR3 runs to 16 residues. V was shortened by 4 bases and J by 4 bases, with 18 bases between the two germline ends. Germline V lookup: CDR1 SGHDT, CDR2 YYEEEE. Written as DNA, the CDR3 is TGTGCCAGCAGCGGGCTGGGGGCGGAGGTATACAATGAGCAGTTCTTC. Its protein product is CASSGLGAEVYNEQFF.

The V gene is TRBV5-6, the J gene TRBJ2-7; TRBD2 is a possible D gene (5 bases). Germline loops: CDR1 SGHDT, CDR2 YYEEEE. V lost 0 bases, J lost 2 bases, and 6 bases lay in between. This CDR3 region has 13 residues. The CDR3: CASSLAGTYEQYF. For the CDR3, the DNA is TGTGCCAGCAGCTTGGCCGGGACCTACGAGCAGTACTTC.

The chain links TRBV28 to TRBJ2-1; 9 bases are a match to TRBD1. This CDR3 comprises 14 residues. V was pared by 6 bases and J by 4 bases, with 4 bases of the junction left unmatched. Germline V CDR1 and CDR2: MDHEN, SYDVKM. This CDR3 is CASRGTGRYNEQFF. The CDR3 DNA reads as TGTGCCAGCAGGGGGACAGGGCGTTACAATGAGCAGTTCTTC.

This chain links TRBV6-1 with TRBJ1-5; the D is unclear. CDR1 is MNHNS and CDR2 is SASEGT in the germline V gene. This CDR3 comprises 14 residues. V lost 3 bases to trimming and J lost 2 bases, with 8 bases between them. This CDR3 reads CASSESPGNQPQHF. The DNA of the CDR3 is TGTGCCAGCAGTGAGTCCCCCGGCAATCAGCCCCAGCATTTT.

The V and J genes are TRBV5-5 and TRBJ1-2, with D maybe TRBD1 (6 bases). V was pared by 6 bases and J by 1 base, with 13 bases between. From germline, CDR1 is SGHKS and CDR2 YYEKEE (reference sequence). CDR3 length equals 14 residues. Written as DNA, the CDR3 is TGTGCCAGCACCGTCGGGACAAATAACTATGGCTACACCTTC. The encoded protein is CASTVGTNNYGYTF.

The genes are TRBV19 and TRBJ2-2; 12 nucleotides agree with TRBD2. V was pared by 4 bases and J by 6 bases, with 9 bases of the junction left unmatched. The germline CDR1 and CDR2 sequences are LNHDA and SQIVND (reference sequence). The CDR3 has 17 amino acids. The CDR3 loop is CASSSGLAGGYPGELFF. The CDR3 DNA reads TGTGCCAGTAGTAGCGGGCTAGCGGGGGGGTATCCCGGGGAGCTGTTTTTT.

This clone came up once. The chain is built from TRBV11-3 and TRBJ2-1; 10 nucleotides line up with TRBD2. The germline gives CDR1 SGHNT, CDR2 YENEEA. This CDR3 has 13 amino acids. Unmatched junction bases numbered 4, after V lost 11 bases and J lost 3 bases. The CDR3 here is CAGSGGVYNEQFF. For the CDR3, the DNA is TGTGCCGGAAGCGGGGGGGTCTACAATGAGCAGTTCTTC. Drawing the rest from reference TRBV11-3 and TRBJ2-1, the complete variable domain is EAGVVQSPRYKIIEKKQPVAFWCNPISGHNTLYWYLQNLGQGPELLIRYENEEAVDDSQLPKDRFSAERLKGVDSTLKIQPAELGDSAVYLCAGSGGVYNEQFFGPGTRLTVL.